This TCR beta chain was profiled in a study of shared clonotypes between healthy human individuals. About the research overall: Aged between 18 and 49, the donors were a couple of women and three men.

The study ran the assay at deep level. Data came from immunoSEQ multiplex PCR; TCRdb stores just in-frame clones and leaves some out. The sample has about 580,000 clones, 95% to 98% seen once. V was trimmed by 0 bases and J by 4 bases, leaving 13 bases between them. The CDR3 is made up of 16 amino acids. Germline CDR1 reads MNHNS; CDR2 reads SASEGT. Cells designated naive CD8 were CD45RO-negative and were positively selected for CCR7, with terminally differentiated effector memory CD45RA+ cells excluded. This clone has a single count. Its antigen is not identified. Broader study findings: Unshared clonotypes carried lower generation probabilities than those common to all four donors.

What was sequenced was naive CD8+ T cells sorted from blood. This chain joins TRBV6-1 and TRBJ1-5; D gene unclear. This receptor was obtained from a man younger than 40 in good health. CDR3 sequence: CASSEASRARNQPQHF. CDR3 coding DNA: TGTGCCAGCAGTGAAGCCTCGAGGGCTCGGAATCAGCCCCAGCATTTT.